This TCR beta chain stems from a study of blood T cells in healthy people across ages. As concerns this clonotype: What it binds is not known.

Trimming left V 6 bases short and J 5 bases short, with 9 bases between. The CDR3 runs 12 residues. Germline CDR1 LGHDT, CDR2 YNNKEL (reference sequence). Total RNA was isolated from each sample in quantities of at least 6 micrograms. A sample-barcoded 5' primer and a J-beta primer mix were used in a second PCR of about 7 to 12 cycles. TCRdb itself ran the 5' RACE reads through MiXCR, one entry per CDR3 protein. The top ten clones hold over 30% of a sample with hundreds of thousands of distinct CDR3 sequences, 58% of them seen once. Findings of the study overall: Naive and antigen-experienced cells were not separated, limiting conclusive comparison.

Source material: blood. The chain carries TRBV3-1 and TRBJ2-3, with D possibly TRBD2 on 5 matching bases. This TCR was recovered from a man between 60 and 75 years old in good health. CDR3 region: CASRLEGDTQYF. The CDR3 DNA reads TGTGCCAGCAGACTAGAGGGAGATACGCAGTATTTT.